The rows below give T cell receptor beta chains drawn from one sample of a study of cytomegalovirus exposure and HLA in healthy donors. Sequenced by immunoSEQ multiplex PCR; TCRdb stores in-frame clones only, minus some. The data hold roughly 99,000 clones, with roughly 76% observed a single time. Material for sequencing was PBMCs. These receptor sequences come from a man aged 18 to 35 in good health and CMV-seronegative. CDR3s leave out the opening cysteine and the closing phenylalanine or tryptophan. The order of the fields is J gene, V gene, CDR3 protein.

. TRBV5-1 ASSQGLIQVEQY
TRBJ2-3 TRBV25-1 ASSEYFPERLAAQY
TRBJ1-4 TRBV4-2 ASSQAWGADEKLF
TRBJ2-7 TRBV29-1 SVALGGLSYEQY
TRBJ1-2 TRBV18 ASSPDGVAGYT
TRBJ1-1 TRBV7-3 ASSLGQGNTEAF
TRBJ2-7 TRBV5-1 ASTSGITYEQY
TRBJ1-3 TRBV28 ASKQGVGNTIY
TRBJ2-7 TRBV27 ASSFSPGEHTYEQY
TRBJ1-3 TRBV14 ASSQDIGNSGNTIY
TRBJ1-1 TRBV5-6 ASSTPGGTEAF
TRBJ1-2 TRBV28 ASSLGQGAYT
TRBJ1-2 TRBV11-2 ASSHSGRTGRWSNYGYT
TRBJ1-6 TRBV25-1 ASSVVRSPLH
TRBJ1-1 TRBV27 ASSLGGTGRPEAF
TRBJ1-1 TRBV29-1 SGNRGTNTEAF
TRBJ1-6 TRBV27 ASSPGGNSPLH
TRBJ2-5 TRBV11-2 ASSLGGGATQY
TRBJ2-7 TRBV6-6 ASSSNINSYEQY
. TRBV2 ASSGDTYEQY
TRBJ1-2 TRBV2 ASSEAHGGARGYT
TRBJ2-3 TRBV4-2 ASSQDAGGPDTQY
TRBJ2-7 TRBV6-4 ASSDQGQPYEQY
TRBJ1-1 TRBV18 ASSPGTGHLNTEAF
TRBJ1-4 TRBV7-9 ASSLDAGLIDEKLF
TRBJ1-5 TRBV4-1 ASSQVMGQSNQPQH
TRBJ2-5 TRBV5-4 ASRLAGLKETQY
TRBJ1-3 TRBV15 ATTPGSGNTIY
TRBJ2-5 TRBV25-1 ASREGAGARAQY
TRBJ1-2 TRBV7-8 ASSRTGFGYT
TRBJ2-7 TRBV6-6 ATRPDSYYEQY
TRBJ2-1 TRBV5-6 ASSLGYGGEGNEQF
TRBJ2-6 TRBV6-5 ASSSLVVANVLT
TRBJ2-3 TRBV25-1 ASSEYGADTQY
TRBJ2-1 TRBV15 ATSRASFWTGEVSVPAYNEQF
TRBJ1-1 TRBV18 ASSPLSSTEAF
TRBJ1-5 TRBV11-2 ASSWGPRAETGEKH
TRBJ2-3 TRBV28 ASSRAGGATDTQY
TRBJ2-5 TRBV7-9 ASSFNRGVQETQY
TRBJ1-2 TRBV5-8 ASSRLSGGKYGYT
TRBJ1-1 TRBV2 ASRSRGTNTEAF
TRBJ2-3 TRBV5-1 ASSLVLGGSTDTQY
TRBJ2-5 TRBV5-6 ASSLGVGGRETQY
TRBJ2-3 TRBV27 ASSITDHTDTQY
TRBJ2-5 TRBV19 ASTQGGGWLETQY
TRBJ2-7 TRBV5-6 ASSSRQGGEQY